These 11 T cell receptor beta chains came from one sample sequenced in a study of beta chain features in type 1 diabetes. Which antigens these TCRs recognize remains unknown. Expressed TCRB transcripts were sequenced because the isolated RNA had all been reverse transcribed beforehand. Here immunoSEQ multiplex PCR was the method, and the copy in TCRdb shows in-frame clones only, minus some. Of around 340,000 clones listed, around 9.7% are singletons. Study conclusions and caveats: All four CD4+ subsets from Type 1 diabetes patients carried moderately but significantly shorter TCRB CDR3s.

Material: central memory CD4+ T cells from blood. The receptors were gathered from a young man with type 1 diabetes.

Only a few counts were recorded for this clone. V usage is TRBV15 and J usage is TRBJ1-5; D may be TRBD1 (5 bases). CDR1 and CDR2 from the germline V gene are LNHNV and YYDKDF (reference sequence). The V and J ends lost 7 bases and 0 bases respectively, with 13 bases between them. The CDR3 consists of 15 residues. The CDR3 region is CATTREYYSNQPQHF. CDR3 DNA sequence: TGTGCCACCACCAGGGAATATTATAGCAATCAGCCCCAGCATTTT.

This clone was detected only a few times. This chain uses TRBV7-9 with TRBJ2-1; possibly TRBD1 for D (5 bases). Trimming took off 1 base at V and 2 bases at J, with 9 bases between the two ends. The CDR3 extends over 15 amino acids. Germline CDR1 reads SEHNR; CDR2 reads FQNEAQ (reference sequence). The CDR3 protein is CASSLGQGAYNEQFF. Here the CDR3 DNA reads TGTGCCAGCAGCTTAGGGCAGGGCGCCTACAATGAGCAGTTCTTC.

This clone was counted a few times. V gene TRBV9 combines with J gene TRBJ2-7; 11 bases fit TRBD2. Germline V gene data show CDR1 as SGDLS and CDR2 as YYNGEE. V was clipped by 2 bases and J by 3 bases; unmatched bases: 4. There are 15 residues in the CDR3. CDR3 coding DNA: TGTGCCAGCAGCGTGACCGGGACTAGCGGCTACGAGCAGTACTTC. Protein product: CASSVTGTSGYEQYF.

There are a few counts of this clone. The CDR3 DNA sequence: TGCGCCAGCAGCTTGGAGGGGGCCGCGAACACTGAAGCTTTCTTT. Residues: CASSLEGAANTEAFF. The chain uses TRBV5-1 and TRBJ1-1, with 7 bases matching TRBD1. Per the germline V gene, CDR1 is SGHRS and CDR2 is YFSETQ. Trimming removed 0 bases from V and 1 base from J; junction bases left unmatched: 3. CDR3 length equals 15 residues. The whole variable domain, remainder taken from reference TRBV5-1 and TRBJ1-1, is KAGVTQTPRYLIKTRGQQVTLSCSPISGHRSVSWYQQTPGQGLQFLFEYFSETQRNKGNFPGRFSGRQFSNSRSEMNVSTLELGDSALYLCASSLEGAANTEAFFGQGTRLTVV.

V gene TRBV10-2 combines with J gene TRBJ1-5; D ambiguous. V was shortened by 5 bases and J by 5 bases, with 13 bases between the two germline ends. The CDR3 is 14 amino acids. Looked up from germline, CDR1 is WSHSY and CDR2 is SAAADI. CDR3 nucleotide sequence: TGCGCCAGCAGTAGGGAGGGTACGGATCAGCCCCAGCATTTT. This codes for CASSREGTDQPQHF.

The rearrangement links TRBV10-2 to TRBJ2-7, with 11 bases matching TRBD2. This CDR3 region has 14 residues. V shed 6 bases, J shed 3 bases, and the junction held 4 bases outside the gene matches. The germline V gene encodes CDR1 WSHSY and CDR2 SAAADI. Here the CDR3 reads CASSRLAGSYEQYF. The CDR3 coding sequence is TGCGCCAGCAGCCGACTAGCGGGGAGCTACGAGCAGTACTTC.

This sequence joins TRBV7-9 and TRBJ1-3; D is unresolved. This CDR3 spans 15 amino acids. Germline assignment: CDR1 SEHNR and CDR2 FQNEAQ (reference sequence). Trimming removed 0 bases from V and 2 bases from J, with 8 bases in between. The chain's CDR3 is CASSLALTAGNTIYF. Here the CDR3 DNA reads TGTGCCAGCAGCTTAGCGCTGACGGCTGGAAACACCATATATTTT.

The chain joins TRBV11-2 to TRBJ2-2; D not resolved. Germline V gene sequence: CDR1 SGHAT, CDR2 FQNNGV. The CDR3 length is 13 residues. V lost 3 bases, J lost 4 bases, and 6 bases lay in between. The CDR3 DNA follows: TGTGCCAGCAGCTTCCCGGGCACCGGGGAGCTGTTTTTT. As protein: CASSFPGTGELFF.

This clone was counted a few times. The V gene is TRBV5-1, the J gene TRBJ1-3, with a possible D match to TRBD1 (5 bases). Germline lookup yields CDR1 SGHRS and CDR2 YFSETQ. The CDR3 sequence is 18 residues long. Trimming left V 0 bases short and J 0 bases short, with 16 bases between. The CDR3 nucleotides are TGCGCCAGCAGCTTGGATATCTTGGGGCCTAGCTCTGGAAACACCATATATTTT. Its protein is CASSLDILGPSSGNTIYF.

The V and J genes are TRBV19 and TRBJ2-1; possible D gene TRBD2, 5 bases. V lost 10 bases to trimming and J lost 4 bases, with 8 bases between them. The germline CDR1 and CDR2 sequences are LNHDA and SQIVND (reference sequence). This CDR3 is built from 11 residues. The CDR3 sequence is CATSGYNEQFF. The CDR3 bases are TGTGCCACCTCGGGGTACAATGAGCAGTTCTTC.

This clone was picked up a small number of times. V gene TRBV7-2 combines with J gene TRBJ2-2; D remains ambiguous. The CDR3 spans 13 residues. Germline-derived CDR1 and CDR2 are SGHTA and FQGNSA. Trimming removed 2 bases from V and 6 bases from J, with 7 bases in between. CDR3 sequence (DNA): TGTGCCAGCAGCTTAAGTTTCGCCGGGGAGCTGTTTTTT. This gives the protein CASSLSFAGELFF.